These T cell receptor beta chains were read from a single sample in a study of OX40 agonist ivuxolimab in advanced cancers. Assay used: immunoSEQ multiplex PCR; TCRdb lists only in-frame clones, some missing. Of 30,000 to 40,000 clones in the sample, roughly 76% are singletons; the top ten hold around 19%. Source: CD4+ or CD8+ T cells sorted from blood, taken in a trial of the OX40 agonist ivuxolimab. Source of these receptors: an adult with an advanced solid tumor such as melanoma, head and neck, liver or kidney cancer. Each CDR3 is given with its conserved first and last residue. D genes are given only for firm matches. Clone size is shown for a subset of rows, as once, few, many or a class of expanded clone.

d_call j_call clone_size v_call cdr3_nt cdr3_aa
. TRBJ1-2 . TRBV29-1 TGCAGCGTTGATCAGGGGATGACCAACTATGGCTACACCTTC CSVDQGMTNYGYTF
TRBD2 TRBJ2-2 . TRBV7-9 TGTGCCAGCAGCCCTCTAGCGGGAGGTCGCACCGGGGAGCTGTTTTTT CASSPLAGGRTGELFF
TRBD2 TRBJ2-5 once TRBV30 TGTGCCTGGAGACTAGCGGGGAGCCAAGAGACCCAGTACTTC CAWRLAGSQETQYF
TRBD1 TRBJ1-2 once TRBV7-9 TGTGCCAGCAGCCCACAGGGGTATGGCTACACCTTC CASSPQGYGYTF
. TRBJ2-7 . TRBV7-2 TGTGCCAGCAGCTTGACGGGTTACGAGCAGTACTTC CASSLTGYEQYF
. TRBJ2-3 . TRBV7-3 TGTGCCAGCAGCTTGGGCGGGACGAATACAGATACGCAGTATTTT CASSLGGTNTDTQYF
TRBD1 TRBJ1-3 . TRBV4-1 TGCGCCAGCAGCCAAGATGGGGGACAGGTGAGCTCTGGAAACACCATATATTTT CASSQDGGQVSSGNTIYF
. TRBJ1-2 . TRBV19 TGTGCCTCGGCCGGGCAGGATAACTATGGCTACACCTTC CASAGQDNYGYTF
. TRBJ2-7 . TRBV5-5 TGTGCCAGCAGCCCTCCTCTTCAGGGACCATCCTACGAGCAGTACTTC CASSPPLQGPSYEQYF
TRBD2 TRBJ2-5 . TRBV10-3 TGTGCCATCGGGGGGGGAGAGACCCAGTACTTC CAIGGGETQYF
TRBD1 TRBJ1-6 . TRBV5-1 TGCGCCAGCAGGCGGGACAGTCTGCGATTAAATTCACCCCTCCACTTT CASRRDSLRLNSPLHF
. TRBJ2-5 . TRBV29-1 TGCAGCGTTGAGAGGGACACTGGGGGAGAGACCCAGTACTTC CSVERDTGGETQYF